The 17 T cell receptor beta chains below all came from one sample that was sequenced in a study of T-cell memory formation after mild COVID-19. MiXCR, run by TCRdb on the 5' RACE reads, gives a single entry per CDR3 protein. The table shows a few hundred thousand distinct CDR3 sequences, with around a quarter occurring only once. The sample comprised PBMCs or a T cell subset sorted from them (not recorded which). These receptors were taken from an adult woman who had mild COVID-19 (a few samples of this study predate the infection). Cell type and time point are not known.

This chain joins TRBV6-5 and TRBJ2-1; D perhaps matches TRBD1 (6 bases). There are 13 residues in the CDR3. Germline CDR1 MNHEY, CDR2 SVGAGI. The ends were cut back, 4 bases at V and 13 bases at J, with 17 bases in the middle. CDR3 sequence (DNA): TGTGCCAGCAGTTTGACAGGCTCCCGTGGCCAGTTCTTC. Its protein is CASSLTGSRGQFF.

The chain combines TRBV9 with TRBJ2-1; D may correspond to TRBD1 or TRBD2 (5 bases each). Trimming pared 3 bases from V and 6 bases from J, leaving 16 bases between. This CDR3 is 15 amino acids long. CDR1 and CDR2 (germline): SGDLS, YYNGEE. CDR3 bases: TGTGCCAGCAGCGAGGGCCCTGAGGGACCCAATGAGCAGTTCTTC. Residues: CASSEGPEGPNEQFF.

The V and J genes are TRBV5-1 and TRBJ2-3, with unresolved D. Trimming removed 7 bases at V and 7 bases at J, with 10 bases between. The CDR3 covers 11 residues. Germline CDR1 reads SGHRS; CDR2 reads YFSETQ. This CDR3 reads CASETGNTQYF. The CDR3 coding sequence is TGCGCCAGCGAGACTGGTAATACGCAGTATTTT.

This clonotype was found a few times. The chain links TRBV7-3 to TRBJ2-1; D is undetermined. The CDR3 loop spans 13 amino acids. In germline, CDR1 is SGHTA, CDR2 FQGTGA. Trimming pared 4 bases from V and 7 bases from J, leaving 11 bases between. The CDR3 is CASSSPLGNEQFF. The CDR3 nucleotides read TGTGCCAGCAGCTCCCCTTTGGGGAATGAGCAGTTCTTC.

This clonotype was seen more than once but under ten times. The chain joins TRBV7-2 to TRBJ1-6; D unclear. Trimming left V 5 bases short and J 9 bases short, with 8 bases between. The V gene's germline CDR1 is SGHTA and CDR2 FQGNSA. The CDR3 extends over 12 amino acids. DNA for the CDR3: TGTGCCAGCAGCCTTGACTTTTCACCCCTCCACTTT. This translates into CASSLDFSPLHF.

This sequence joins TRBV11-3 and TRBJ2-7, with 9 bases fitting TRBD2. Germline V gene lookup returns CDR1 SGHNT and CDR2 YENEEA. This CDR3 has 17 amino acids. The V and J ends lost 5 bases and 2 bases, in that order; junction bases with no gene match: 13. In DNA, the CDR3 is TGTGCCAGCAGCCCCCTGACTAGCGGAGAAAGACCCTACGAGCAGTACTTC. Translating it yields CASSPLTSGERPYEQYF.

In its sample, this clonotype was seen many times. This sequence joins TRBV9 and TRBJ2-3; perhaps TRBD1 as D (5 bases). The germline V and J ends were trimmed by 2 bases and 3 bases, with 7 bases remaining between them. CDR3 length: 13 amino acids. The germline V gene encodes CDR1 SGDLS and CDR2 YYNGEE. CDR3 bases: TGTGCCAGCAGCGTGAGGACAACAGATACGCAGTATTTT. It is translated as CASSVRTTDTQYF.

This clonotype was counted only a few times. The rearrangement links TRBV20-1 to TRBJ2-2, with a weak D call TRBD2 (5 bases). Germline loops: CDR1 DFQATT, CDR2 SNEGSKA (reference sequence). The ends were cut back, 3 bases at V and 2 bases at J, with 10 bases in the middle. The CDR3 has 14 amino acids. CDR3 loop: CSARPAANTGELFF. The CDR3 nucleotides read TGCAGTGCTAGGCCAGCGGCAAACACCGGGGAGCTGTTTTTT.

The chain joins TRBV7-9 to TRBJ2-3; 9 bases agree with TRBD2. J lost 6 bases, V lost 5 bases, and 6 bases had no gene match. The germline gives CDR1 SEHNR, CDR2 FQNEAQ (reference sequence). The CDR3 sequence is 14 residues long. The CDR3 DNA reads as TGTGCCAGCAGCCCAGTAGCGGGAGTGGATACGCAGTATTTT. It yields the protein CASSPVAGVDTQYF. The whole variable domain, remainder taken from reference TRBV7-9 and TRBJ2-3, is DTGVSQNPRHKITKRGQNVTFRCDPISEHNRLYWYRQTLGQGPEFLTYFQNEAQLEKSRLLSDRFSAERPKGSFSTLEIQRTEQGDSAMYLCASSPVAGVDTQYFGPGTRLTVL.

There are a few counts of this clonotype. The chain joins TRBV15 to TRBJ1-3, with 8 bases lining up with TRBD1. Germline trimming cut 5 bases from V and 7 bases from J; bases unmatched to any gene: 13. Germline V gene data show CDR1 as LNHNV and CDR2 as YYDKDF (reference sequence). The length of the CDR3 is 16 residues. This CDR3 is CATSGGFGTGQNTIYF. The CDR3 DNA reads as TGTGCCACCAGCGGAGGGTTCGGGACAGGACAGAACACCATATATTTT. Variable domain in full (rest from reference TRBV15 and TRBJ1-3): DAMVIQNPRYQVTQFGKPVTLSCSQTLNHNVMYWYQQKSSQAPKLLFHYYDKDFNNEADTPDNFQSRRPNTSFCFLDIRSPGLGDTAMYLCATSGGFGTGQNTIYFGEGSWLTVV.

This clonotype has just a few counts. The rearrangement uses TRBV5-4 and TRBJ2-1; possibly TRBD2 for D (6 bases). Deletions cut 1 base from V and 7 bases from J, with 18 bases between. The CDR3 sequence is 16 residues long. CDR1 SGHNT and CDR2 YYREEE come from the germline V gene (reference sequence). The CDR3 DNA sequence: TGTGCCAGCAGCTTGCGGACGGGGACTCCTCGTAATGAGCAGTTCTTC. Its protein product is CASSLRTGTPRNEQFF. The full variable domain, rest sourced from reference TRBV5-4 and TRBJ2-1, is ETGVTQSPTHLIKTRGQQVTLRCSSQSGHNTVSWYQQALGQGPQFIFQYYREEENGRGNFPPRFSGLQFPNYSSELNVNALELDDSALYLCASSLRTGTPRNEQFFGPGTRLTVL.

The table lists this clonotype with a few counts. This chain joins TRBV12-3 or TRBV12-4 and TRBJ2-1; 7 nucleotides line up with TRBD1. With 3 bases clipped from V and 4 bases from J, the junction kept 9 bases outside the gene matches. The CDR3 runs 16 residues. CDR3: CASSLAGTVIYNEQFF. The CDR3 coding sequence is TGTGCCAGCAGTTTGGCCGGGACAGTTATTTACAATGAGCAGTTCTTC.

The chain has TRBV20-1 and TRBJ2-4; tentative D call: TRBD1 (6 bases). Germline values: CDR1 DFQATT, CDR2 SNEGSKA (reference sequence). Deletions cut 5 bases from V and 5 bases from J, with 31 bases between. CDR3 size: 19 residues. CDR3 sequence: CSAGTGKVSRLLKENIQYF. In DNA, the CDR3 is TGCAGTGCTGGAACAGGGAAAGTGAGTCGCTTACTCAAGGAAAACATTCAGTACTTC.

This chain uses TRBV6-1 with TRBJ1-5; D gene ambiguous. The CDR3 loop spans 11 amino acids. Trimming removed 2 bases at V and 7 bases at J, with 3 bases between. Germline CDR1 and CDR2: MNHNS and SASEGT. The CDR3 bases are TGTGCCAGCAGTGAATACCAGCCCCAGCATTTT. Translated: CASSEYQPQHF.

This clonotype was observed many times. This chain connects TRBV24-1 to TRBJ2-2; tentative D call: TRBD1 (6 bases). Looked up from germline, CDR1 is KGHDR and CDR2 is SFDVKD. The CDR3 is made up of 15 amino acids. V lost 7 bases and J lost 6, with 17 bases in between. DNA of the CDR3: TGTGCCACCAGGAGCCCCGGGACATTCCCCGGGGAGCTGTTTTTT. Translating gives CATRSPGTFPGELFF.

This clonotype was detected a few times. The V gene is TRBV5-1, the J gene TRBJ2-1; perhaps TRBD1 as D (7 bases). In germline, CDR1 is SGHRS, CDR2 YFSETQ. This CDR3 contains 15 residues. Trimming left V 0 bases short and J 6 bases short, with 13 bases between. The CDR3 loop is CASSLVAGGSNEQFF. The CDR3 nucleotides are TGCGCCAGCAGCTTGGTTGCAGGGGGGAGCAATGAGCAGTTCTTC.

This clonotype came up a few times. The chain recombines TRBV7-9 with TRBJ2-5; a weak D match, TRBD2 (6 bases). Germline V gene sequence: CDR1 SEHNR, CDR2 FQNEAQ (reference sequence). The CDR3 contains 14 residues. The V end lost 5 bases, the J end lost 5 bases, and 15 bases lay between the germline ends. CDR3 bases: TGTGCCAGCAGCCCAACCCCGGGGGTGGAGACCCAGTACTTC. It yields the protein CASSPTPGVETQYF.